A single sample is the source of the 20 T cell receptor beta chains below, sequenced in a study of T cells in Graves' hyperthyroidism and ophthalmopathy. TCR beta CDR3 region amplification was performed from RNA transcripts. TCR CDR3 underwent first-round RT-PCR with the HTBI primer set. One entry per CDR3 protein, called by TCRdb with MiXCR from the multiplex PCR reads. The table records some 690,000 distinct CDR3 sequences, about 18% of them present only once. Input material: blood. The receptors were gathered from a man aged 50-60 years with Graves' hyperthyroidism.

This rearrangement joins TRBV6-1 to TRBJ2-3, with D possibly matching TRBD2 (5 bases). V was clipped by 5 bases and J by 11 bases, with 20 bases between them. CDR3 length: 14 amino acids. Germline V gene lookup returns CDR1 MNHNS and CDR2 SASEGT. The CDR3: CASSTSNGPEEQYF. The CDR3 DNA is TGTGCCAGCAGTACATCAAACGGGCCGGAGGAGCAGTATTTT.

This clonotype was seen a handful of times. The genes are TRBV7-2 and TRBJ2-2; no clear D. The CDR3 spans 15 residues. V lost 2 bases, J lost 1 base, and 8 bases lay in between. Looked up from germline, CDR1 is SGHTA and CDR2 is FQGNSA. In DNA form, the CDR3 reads TGTGCCAGCAGCTTAAGACTGGTGAACACCGGGGAGCTGTTTTTT. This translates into CASSLRLVNTGELFF.

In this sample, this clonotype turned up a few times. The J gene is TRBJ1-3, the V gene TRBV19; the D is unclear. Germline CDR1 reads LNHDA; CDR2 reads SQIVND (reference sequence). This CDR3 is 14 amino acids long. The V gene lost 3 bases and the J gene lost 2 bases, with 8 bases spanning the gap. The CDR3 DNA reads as TGTGCCAGTAGTATTTGGGGAACTGGAAACACCATATATTTT. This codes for CASSIWGTGNTIYF.

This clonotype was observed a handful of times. In nucleotides, the CDR3 is TGTGCCAGCAGCCAAGATAAGGTCGCGGAGCTGTTTTTT. This translates into CASSQDKVAELFF. This chain links TRBV3-1 with TRBJ2-2; unclear D gene. Germline CDR1 reads LGHDT; CDR2 reads YNNKEL (reference sequence). This CDR3 region has 13 residues. Trimming removed 0 bases at V and 10 bases at J, with 9 bases between.

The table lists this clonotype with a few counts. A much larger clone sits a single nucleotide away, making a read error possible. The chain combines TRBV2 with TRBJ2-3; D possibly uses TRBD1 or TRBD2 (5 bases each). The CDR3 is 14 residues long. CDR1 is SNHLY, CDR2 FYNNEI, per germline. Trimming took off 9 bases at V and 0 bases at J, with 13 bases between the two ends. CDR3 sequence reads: CARGLGGSTDTQYF. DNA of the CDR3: TGTGCCAGGGGGCTAGGCGGGAGCACAGATACGCAGTATTTT. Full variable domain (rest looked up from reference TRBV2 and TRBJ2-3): EPEVTQTPSHQVTQMGQEVILRCVPISNHLYFYWYRQILGQKVEFLVSFYNNEISEKSEIFDDQFSVERPDGSNFTLKIRSTKLEDSAMYFCARGLGGSTDTQYFGPGTRLTVL.

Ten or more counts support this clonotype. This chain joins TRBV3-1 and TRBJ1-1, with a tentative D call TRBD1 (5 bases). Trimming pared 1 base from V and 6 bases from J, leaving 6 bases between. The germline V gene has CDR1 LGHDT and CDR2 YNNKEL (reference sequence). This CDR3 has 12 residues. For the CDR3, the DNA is TGTGCCAGCAGCCAAGCAGGGTCTGAAGCTTTCTTT. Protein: CASSQAGSEAFF. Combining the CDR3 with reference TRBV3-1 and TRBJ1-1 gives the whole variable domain DTAVSQTPKYLVTQMGNDKSIKCEQNLGHDTMYWYKQDSKKFLKIMFSYNNKELIINETVPNRFSPKSPDKAHLNLHINSLELGDSAVYFCASSQAGSEAFFGQGTRLTVV.

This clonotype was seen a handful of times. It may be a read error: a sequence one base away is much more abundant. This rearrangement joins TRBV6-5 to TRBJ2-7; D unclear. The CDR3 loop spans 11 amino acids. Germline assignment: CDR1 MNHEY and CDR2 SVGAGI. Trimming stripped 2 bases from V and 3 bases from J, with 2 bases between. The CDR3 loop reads CASSYIYEQYF. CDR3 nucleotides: TGTGCCAGCAGTTACATCTACGAGCAGTACTTC.

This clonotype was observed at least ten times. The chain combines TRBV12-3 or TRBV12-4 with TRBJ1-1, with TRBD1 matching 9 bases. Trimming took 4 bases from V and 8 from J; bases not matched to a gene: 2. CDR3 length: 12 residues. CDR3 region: CASSYTGGEAFF. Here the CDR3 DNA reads TGTGCCAGCAGTTATACAGGGGGCGAAGCTTTCTTT.

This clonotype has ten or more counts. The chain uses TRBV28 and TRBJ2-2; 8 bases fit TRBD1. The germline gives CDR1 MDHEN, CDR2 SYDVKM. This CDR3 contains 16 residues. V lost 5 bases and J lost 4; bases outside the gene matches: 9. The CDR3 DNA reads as TGTGCCAGCAGTCGCCCCCAGGGGGCTGGCACCGGGGAGCTGTTTTTT. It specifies CASSRPQGAGTGELFF.

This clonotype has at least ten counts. CDR3 sequence reads: CASSPRGSNQPQHF. The CDR3 nucleotides are TGTGCCAGCAGTCCCCGGGGGAGCAATCAGCCCCAGCATTTT. The rearrangement uses TRBV12-3 or TRBV12-4 and TRBJ1-5, with a possible D match to TRBD1 (5 bases). V lost 5 bases to trimming and J lost 1 base, with 9 bases between them. The CDR3 extends over 14 amino acids.

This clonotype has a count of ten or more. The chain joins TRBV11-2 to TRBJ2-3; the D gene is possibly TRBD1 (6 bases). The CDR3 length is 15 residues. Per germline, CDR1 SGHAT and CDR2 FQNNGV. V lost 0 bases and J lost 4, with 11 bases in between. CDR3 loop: CASSLDNRASDTQYF. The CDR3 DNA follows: TGTGCCAGCAGCTTAGATAACAGGGCCTCAGATACGCAGTATTTT.

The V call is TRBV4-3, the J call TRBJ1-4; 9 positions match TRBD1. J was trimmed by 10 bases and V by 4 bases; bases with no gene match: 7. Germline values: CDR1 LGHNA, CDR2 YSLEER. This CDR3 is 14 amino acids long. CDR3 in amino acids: CASSRGQGERKLFF. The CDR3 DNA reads TGCGCCAGCAGCCGGGGACAGGGAGAGAGAAAACTGTTTTTT.

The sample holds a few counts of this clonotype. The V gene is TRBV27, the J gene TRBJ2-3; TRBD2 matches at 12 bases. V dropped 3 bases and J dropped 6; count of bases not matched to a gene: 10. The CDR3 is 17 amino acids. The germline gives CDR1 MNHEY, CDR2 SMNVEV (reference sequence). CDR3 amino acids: CASSLGLAGSRNDTQYF. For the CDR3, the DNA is TGTGCCAGCAGTTTGGGACTAGCGGGCTCCCGGAACGATACGCAGTATTTT.

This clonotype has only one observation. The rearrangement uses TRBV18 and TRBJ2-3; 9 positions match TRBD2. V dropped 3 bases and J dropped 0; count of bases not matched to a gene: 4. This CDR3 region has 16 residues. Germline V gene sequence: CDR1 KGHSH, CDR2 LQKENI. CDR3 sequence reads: CASSPRLADSTDTQYF. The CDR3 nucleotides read TGTGCCAGCTCACCCAGACTAGCGGACAGCACAGATACGCAGTATTTT.

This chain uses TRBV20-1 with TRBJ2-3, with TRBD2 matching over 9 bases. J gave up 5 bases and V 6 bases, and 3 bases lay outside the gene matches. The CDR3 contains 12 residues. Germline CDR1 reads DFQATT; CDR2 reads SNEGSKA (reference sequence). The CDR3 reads CSAARGGDTQYF. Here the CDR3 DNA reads TGCAGTGCCGCGCGGGGGGGAGATACGCAGTATTTT.

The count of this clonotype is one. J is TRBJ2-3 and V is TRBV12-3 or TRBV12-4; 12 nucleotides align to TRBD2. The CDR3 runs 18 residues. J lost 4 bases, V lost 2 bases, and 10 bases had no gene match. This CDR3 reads CASSLSSGRVLGADTQYF. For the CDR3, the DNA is TGTGCCAGCAGTTTATCTAGCGGGAGGGTTTTGGGCGCAGATACGCAGTATTTT.

CDR3 sequence (DNA): TGTGCCAGCTCACCACGAAGCGGGAGGGCCCTCTACAATGAGCAGTTCTTC. Protein sequence: CASSPRSGRALYNEQFF. The chain employs TRBV18 and TRBJ2-1, with 10 nucleotides matching TRBD2. CDR3 length equals 17 residues. Looked up from germline, CDR1 is KGHSH and CDR2 is LQKENI. V shed 1 base and J 3 bases; nucleotides not matched to a gene: 6.

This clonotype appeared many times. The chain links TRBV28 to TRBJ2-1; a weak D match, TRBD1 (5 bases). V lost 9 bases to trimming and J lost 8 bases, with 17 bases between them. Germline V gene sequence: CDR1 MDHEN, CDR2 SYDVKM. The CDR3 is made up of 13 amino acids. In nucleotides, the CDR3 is TGTGCCAGTAAGACTTCAGGGATGGATGAGCAGTTCTTC. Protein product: CASKTSGMDEQFF.

The CDR3 sequence: CASSPRIRNTIYF. The CDR3 nucleotides are TGTGCCAGCAGTCCTAGGATCCGAAACACCATATATTTT. This chain links TRBV28 with TRBJ1-3, with D unclear. This CDR3 spans 13 amino acids. V shed 5 bases and J shed 5 bases, with 10 bases lying between them. Germline V gene lookup returns CDR1 MDHEN and CDR2 SYDVKM.

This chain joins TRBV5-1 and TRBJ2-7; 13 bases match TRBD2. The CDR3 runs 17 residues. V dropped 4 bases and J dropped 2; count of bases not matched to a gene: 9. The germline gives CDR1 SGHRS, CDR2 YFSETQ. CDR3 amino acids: CASSTGTGTSGTYEQYF. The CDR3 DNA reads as TGCGCCAGCAGCACAGGAACCGGGACTAGCGGGACCTACGAGCAGTACTTC.